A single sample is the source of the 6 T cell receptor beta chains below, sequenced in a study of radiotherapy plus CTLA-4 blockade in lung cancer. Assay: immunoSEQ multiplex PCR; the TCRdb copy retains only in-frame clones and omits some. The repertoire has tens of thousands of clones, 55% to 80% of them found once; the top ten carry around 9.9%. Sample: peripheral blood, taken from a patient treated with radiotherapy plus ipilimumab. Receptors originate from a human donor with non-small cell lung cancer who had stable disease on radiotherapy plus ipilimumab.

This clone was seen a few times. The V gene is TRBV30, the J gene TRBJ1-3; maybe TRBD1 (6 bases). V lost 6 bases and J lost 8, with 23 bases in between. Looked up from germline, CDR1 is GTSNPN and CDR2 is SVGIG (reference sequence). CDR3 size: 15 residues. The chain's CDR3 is CACQSPGVDLYTIYF. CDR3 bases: TGTGCCTGCCAATCCCCAGGGGTGGACCTCTACACCATATATTTT.

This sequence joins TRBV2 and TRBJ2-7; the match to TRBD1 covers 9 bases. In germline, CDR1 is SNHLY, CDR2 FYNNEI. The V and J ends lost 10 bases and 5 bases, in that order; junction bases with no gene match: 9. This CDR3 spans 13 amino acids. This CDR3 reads CAIGGQGGDEQYF. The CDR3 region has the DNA TGTGCCATCGGGGGACAGGGCGGGGACGAGCAGTACTTC.

CDR3 sequence (DNA): TGTGCCAGCAGTGGGGGACTACGGGCTTATGGCTACACCTTC. Protein: CASSGGLRAYGYTF. The chain couples TRBV2 to TRBJ1-2, with D possibly TRBD1 on 5 matching bases. V dropped 4 bases and J dropped 5 bases, with 14 bases sitting between them. The germline V gene encodes CDR1 SNHLY and CDR2 FYNNEI. This CDR3 region has 14 residues. The full variable domain, with the rest looked up from reference TRBV2 and TRBJ1-2, is EPEVTQTPSHQVTQMGQEVILRCVPISNHLYFYWYRQILGQKVEFLVSFYNNEISEKSEIFDDQFSVERPDGSNFTLKIRSTKLEDSAMYFCASSGGLRAYGYTFGSGTRLTVV.

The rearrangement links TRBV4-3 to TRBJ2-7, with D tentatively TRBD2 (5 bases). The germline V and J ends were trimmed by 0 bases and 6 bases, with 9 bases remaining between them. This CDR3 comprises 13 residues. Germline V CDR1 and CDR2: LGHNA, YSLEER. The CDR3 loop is CASSQESGGEQYF. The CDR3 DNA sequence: TGCGCCAGCAGCCAAGAAAGTGGAGGCGAGCAGTACTTC.

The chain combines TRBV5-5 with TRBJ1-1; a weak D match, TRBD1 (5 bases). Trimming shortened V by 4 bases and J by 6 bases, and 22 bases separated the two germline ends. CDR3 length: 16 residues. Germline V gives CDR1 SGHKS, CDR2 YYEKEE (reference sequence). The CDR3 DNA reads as TGTGCCAGCAGCACCGGGCCTTCCGCTGGGGGGGCTGAAGCTTTCTTT. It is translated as CASSTGPSAGGAEAFF.

The CDR3 reads CASSPPRKNTEAFF. As DNA, the CDR3 is TGTGCCAGCTCACCACCCAGAAAGAACACTGAAGCTTTCTTT. The chain is built from TRBV18 and TRBJ1-1; no clear D. Per the germline V gene, CDR1 is KGHSH and CDR2 is LQKENI. The CDR3 is 14 residues long. Between the trimmed V and J ends, which lost 0 bases and 1 base, there was a span of 6 bases.